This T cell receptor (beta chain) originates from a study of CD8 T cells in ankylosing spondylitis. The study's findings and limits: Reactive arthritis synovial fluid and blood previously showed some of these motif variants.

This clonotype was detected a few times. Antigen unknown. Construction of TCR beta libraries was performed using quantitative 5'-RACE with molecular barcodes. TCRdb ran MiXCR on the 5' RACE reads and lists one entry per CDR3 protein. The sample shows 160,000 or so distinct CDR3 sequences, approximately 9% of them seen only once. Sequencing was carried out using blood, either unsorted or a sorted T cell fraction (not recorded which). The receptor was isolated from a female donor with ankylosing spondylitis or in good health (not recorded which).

The CDR3 spells CATSRLPDSGEPQHF. DNA for the CDR3: TGTGCCACCAGCAGACTCCCGGACAGCGGCGAGCCCCAGCATTTT. This chain uses TRBV15 with TRBJ1-5, with D possibly being TRBD1 (6 bases). CDR3 length: 15 residues. Germline loops: CDR1 LNHNV, CDR2 YYDKDF (reference sequence). Trimming removed 2 bases from V and 8 bases from J, with 16 bases in between.